The text below deals with one T cell receptor beta chain. This entry belongs to a study of blood T cell repertoires in COVID-19. Study-level information: The United States, Italy and Spain supplied acute and convalescent COVID-19 samples. PBMCs, B-cell-depleted T cells, or T cells were the source of the cDNA or gDNA that made up the material.

The germline V and J ends were trimmed by 4 bases and 2 bases, with 9 bases remaining between them. Germline lookup yields CDR1 MNHEY and CDR2 SVGAGI. CDR3 size: 14 residues. Under the authors' procedure: From reference gene primer amplification, estimates of nucleated cell counts were derived. Assay: immunoSEQ multiplex PCR; the TCRdb copy retains only in-frame clones and omits some. V, J and clone size reflect that table, while D and trimming were determined from the DNA. Of 150,000 or so clones in the sample, around 84% were seen once. The chain employs TRBV6-5 and TRBJ1-5; D possibly corresponds to TRBD1 (6 bases). Material for sequencing was peripheral blood. The origin of this receptor is a woman aged 55-69 years with acute or convalescent COVID-19. CDR3 amino acids: CASSLGGGNQPQHF. The CDR3 nucleotides read TGTGCCAGCAGTTTAGGGGGTGGCAATCAGCCCCAGCATTTT.